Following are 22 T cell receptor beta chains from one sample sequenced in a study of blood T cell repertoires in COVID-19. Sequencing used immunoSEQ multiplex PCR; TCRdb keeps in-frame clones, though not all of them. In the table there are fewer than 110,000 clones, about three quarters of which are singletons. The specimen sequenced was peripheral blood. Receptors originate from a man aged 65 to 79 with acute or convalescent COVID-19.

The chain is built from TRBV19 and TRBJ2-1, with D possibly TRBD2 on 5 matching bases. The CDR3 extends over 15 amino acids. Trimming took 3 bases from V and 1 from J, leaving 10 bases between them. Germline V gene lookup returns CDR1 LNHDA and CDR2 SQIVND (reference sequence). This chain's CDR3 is CASSIGERSYNEQFF. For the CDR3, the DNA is TGTGCCAGTAGTATCGGGGAGAGATCCTACAATGAGCAGTTCTTC.

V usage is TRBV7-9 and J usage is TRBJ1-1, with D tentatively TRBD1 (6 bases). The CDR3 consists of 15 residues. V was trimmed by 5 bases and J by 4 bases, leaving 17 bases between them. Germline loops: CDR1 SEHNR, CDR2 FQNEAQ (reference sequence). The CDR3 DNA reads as TGTGCCAGCAGCCCCTCGGGGGGCGAGGGCACTGAAGCTTTCTTT. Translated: CASSPSGGEGTEAFF.

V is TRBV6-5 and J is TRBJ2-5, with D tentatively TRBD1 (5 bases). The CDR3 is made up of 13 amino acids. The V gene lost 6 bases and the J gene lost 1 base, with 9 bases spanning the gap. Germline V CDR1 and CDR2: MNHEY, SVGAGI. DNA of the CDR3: TGTGCCAGCAGCCGACAGTTCCAAGAGACCCAGTACTTC. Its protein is CASSRQFQETQYF.

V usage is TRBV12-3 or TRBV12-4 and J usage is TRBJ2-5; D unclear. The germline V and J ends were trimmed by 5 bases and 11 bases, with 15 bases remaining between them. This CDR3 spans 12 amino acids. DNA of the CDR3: TGTGCCAGCAGTCCCATGGCCAGGCCTCAGTACTTC. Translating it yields CASSPMARPQYF.

CDR3 amino acids: CASLEQGAPSYGYTF. The CDR3, as DNA: TGTGCCAGCCTTGAACAGGGGGCGCCGAGCTATGGCTACACCTTC. This chain connects TRBV2 to TRBJ1-2; 9 positions agree with TRBD1. Germline V lookup: CDR1 SNHLY, CDR2 FYNNEI. The CDR3 has 15 amino acids. The trim removed 8 bases at V and 4 bases at J, leaving 11 bases unmatched.

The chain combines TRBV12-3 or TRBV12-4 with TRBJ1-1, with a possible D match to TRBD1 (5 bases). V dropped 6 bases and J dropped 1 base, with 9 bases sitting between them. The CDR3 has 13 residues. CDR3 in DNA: TGTGCCAGCAGCCCGACAGCGAACACTGAAGCTTTCTTT. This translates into CASSPTANTEAFF.

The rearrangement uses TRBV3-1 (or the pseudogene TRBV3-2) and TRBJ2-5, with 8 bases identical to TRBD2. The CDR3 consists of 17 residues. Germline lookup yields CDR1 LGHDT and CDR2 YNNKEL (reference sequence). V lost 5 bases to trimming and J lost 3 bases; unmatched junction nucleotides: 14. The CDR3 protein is CASSLGVSPGGKETQYF. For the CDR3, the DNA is TGTGCCAGCAGCTTAGGGGTTTCTCCGGGGGGGAAAGAGACCCAGTACTTC.

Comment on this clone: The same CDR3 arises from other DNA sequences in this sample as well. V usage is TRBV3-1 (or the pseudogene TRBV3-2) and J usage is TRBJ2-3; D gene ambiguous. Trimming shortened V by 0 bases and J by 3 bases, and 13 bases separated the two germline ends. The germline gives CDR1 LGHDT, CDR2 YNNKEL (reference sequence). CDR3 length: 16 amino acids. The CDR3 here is CASSQDSGLRTDTQYF. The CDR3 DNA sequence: TGTGCCAGCAGCCAAGACAGTGGCTTACGTACAGATACGCAGTATTTT.

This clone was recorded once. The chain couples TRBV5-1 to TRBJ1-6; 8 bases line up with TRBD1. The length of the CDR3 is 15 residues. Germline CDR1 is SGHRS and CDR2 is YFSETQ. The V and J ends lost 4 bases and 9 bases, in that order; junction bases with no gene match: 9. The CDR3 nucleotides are TGCGCCAGCAGCGGGTGGACAGGGAGTACTTCACCCCTCCACTTT. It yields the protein CASSGWTGSTSPLHF.

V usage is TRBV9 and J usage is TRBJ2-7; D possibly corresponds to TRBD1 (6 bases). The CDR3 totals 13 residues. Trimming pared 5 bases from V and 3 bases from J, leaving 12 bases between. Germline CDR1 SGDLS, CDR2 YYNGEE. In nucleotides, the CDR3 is TGTGCCAGCAGTCCCGGGACATACTACGAGCAGTACTTC. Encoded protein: CASSPGTYYEQYF.

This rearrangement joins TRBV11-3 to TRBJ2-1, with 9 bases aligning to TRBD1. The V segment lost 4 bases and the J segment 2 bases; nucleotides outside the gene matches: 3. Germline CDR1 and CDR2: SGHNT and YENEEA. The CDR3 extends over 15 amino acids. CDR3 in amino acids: CASSSGQGAYNEQFF. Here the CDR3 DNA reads TGTGCCAGCAGCTCGGGACAGGGAGCCTACAATGAGCAGTTCTTC.

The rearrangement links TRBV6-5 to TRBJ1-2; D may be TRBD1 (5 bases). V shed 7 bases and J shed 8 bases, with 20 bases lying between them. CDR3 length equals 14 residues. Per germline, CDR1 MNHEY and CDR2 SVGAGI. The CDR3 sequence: CASTGNQGSRGYTF. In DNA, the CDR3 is TGTGCCAGCACCGGAAACCAGGGAAGTCGGGGCTACACCTTC.

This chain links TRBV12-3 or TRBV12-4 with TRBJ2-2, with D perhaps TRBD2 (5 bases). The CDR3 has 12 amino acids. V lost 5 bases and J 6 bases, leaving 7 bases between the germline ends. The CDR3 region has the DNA TGTGCCAGCAGTCTCGGGGCCGGGGAGCTGTTTTTT. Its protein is CASSLGAGELFF.

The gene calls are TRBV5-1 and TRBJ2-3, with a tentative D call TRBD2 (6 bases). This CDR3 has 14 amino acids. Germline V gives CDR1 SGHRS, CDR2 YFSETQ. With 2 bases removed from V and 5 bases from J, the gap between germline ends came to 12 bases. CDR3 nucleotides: TGCGCCAGCAGCTTTGACGGGGGTGGAGATACGCAGTATTTT. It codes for CASSFDGGGDTQYF.

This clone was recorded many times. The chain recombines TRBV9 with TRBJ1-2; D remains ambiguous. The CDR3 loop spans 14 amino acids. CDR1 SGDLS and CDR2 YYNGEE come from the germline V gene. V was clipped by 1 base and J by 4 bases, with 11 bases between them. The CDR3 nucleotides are TGTGCCAGCAGCGTAACGGGTTGGAGCTATGGCTACACCTTC. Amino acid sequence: CASSVTGWSYGYTF.

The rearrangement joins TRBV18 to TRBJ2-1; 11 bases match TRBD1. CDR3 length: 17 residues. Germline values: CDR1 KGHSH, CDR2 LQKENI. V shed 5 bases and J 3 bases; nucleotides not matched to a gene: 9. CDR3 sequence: CASSRLPGQGGYNEQFF. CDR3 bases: TGTGCCAGCTCAAGATTACCGGGACAGGGGGGCTACAATGAGCAGTTCTTC.

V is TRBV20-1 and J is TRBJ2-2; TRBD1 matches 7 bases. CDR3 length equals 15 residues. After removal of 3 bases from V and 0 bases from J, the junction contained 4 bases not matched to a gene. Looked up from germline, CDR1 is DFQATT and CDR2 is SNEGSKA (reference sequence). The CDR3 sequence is CSASPQGANTGELFF. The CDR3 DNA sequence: TGCAGTGCTAGTCCGCAGGGGGCGAACACCGGGGAGCTGTTTTTT.

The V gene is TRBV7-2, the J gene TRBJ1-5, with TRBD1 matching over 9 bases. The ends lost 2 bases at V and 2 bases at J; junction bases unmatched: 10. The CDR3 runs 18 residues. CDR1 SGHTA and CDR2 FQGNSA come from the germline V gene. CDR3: CASSLIGGQGLGNQPQHF. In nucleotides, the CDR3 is TGTGCCAGCAGCTTAATAGGGGGACAGGGTTTGGGCAATCAGCCCCAGCATTTT.

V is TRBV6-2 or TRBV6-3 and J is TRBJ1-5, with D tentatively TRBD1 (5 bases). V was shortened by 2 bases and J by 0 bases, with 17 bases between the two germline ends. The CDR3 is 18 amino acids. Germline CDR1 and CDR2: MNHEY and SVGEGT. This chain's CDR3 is CASSYPAVTDYSNQPQHF. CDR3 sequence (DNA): TGTGCCAGCAGTTACCCAGCCGTGACAGATTATAGCAATCAGCCCCAGCATTTT.

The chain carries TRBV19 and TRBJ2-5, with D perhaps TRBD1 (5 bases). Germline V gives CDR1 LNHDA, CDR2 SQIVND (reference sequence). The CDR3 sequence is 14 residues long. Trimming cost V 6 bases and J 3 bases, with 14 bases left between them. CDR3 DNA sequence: TGTGCCAGTAGCGATTCGCAGGGAAAAGAGACCCAGTACTTC. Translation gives CASSDSQGKETQYF.

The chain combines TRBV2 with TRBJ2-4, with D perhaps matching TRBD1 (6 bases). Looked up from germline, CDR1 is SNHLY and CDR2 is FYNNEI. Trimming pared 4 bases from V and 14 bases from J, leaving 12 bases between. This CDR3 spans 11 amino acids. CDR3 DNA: TGTGCCAGCAGTGTGGGGACATTCGAGTACTTC. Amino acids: CASSVGTFEYF. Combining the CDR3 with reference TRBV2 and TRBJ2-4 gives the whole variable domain EPEVTQTPSHQVTQMGQEVILRCVPISNHLYFYWYRQILGQKVEFLVSFYNNEISEKSEIFDDQFSVERPDGSNFTLKIRSTKLEDSAMYFCASSVGTFEYFGAGTRLSVL.

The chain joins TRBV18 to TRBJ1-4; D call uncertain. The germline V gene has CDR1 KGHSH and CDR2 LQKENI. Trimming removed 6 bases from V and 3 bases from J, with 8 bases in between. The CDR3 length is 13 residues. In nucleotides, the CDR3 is TGTGCCAGCTCGACACCACCTAATGAAAAACTGTTTTTT. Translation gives CASSTPPNEKLFF.